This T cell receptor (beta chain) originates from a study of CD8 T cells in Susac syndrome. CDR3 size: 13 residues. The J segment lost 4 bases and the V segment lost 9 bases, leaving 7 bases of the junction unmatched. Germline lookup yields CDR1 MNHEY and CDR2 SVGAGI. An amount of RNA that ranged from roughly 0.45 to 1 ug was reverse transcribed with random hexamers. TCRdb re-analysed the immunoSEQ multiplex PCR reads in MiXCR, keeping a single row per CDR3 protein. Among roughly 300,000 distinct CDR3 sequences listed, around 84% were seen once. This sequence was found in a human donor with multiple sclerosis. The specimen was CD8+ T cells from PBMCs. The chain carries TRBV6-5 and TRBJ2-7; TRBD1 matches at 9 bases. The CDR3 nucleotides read TGTGCCAGACCGGGACAGGGTTTGTACGAGCAGTACTTC. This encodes CARPGQGLYEQYF.